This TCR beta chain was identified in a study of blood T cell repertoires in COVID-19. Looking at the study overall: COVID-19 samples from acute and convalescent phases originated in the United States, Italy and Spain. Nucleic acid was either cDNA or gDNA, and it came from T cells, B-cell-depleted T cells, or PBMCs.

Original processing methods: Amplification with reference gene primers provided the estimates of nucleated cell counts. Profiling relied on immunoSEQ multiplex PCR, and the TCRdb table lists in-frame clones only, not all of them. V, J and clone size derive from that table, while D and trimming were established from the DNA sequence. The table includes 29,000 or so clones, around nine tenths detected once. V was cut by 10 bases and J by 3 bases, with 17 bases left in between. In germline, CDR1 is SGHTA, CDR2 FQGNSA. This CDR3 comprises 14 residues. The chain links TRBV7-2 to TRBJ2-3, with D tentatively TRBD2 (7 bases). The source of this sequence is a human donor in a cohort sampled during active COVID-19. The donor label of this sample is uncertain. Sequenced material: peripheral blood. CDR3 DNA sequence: TGTGCCACCGCGGCGGGGGCGGATACAGATACGCAGTATTTT. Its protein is CATAAGADTDTQYF. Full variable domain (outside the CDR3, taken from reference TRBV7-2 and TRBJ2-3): GAGVSQSPSNKVTEKGKDVELRCDPISGHTALYWYRQSLGQGLEFLIYFQGNSAPDKSGLPSDRFSAERTGGSVSTLTIQRTQQEDSAVYLCATAAGADTDTQYFGPGTRLTVL.